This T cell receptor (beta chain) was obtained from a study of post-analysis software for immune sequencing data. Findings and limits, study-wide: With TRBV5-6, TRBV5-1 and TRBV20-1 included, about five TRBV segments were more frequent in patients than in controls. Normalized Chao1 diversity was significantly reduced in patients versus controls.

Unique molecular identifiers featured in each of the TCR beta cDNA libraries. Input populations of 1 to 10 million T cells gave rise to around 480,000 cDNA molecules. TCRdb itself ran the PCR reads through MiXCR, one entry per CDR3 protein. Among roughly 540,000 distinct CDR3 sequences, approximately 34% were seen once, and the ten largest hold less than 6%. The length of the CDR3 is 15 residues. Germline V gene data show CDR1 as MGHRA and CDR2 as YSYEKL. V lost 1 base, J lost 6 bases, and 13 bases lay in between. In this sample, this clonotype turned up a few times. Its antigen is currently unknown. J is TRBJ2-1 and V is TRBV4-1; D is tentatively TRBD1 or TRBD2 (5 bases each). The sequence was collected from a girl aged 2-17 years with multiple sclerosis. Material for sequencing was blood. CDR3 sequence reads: CASSQVQGTGNEQFF. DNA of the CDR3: TGCGCCAGCAGCCAAGTCCAAGGGACGGGCAATGAGCAGTTCTTC.